This passage covers 24 T cell receptor beta chains from one sample sequenced in a study of blood T cell repertoires in COVID-19. TCRdb's copy holds only in-frame clones and misses some; the assay was immunoSEQ multiplex PCR. The sample has roughly 100,000 clones, roughly 87% seen once; the top ten hold 5% to 6.5%. The sequenced sample was peripheral blood. The receptors shown here come from a woman between 45 and 65 years old with COVID-19, enrolled during active disease.

The rearrangement uses TRBV29-1 and TRBJ2-7, with D possibly TRBD2 on 7 matching bases. Germline V gene data show CDR1 as SQVTM and CDR2 as ANQGSEA. The CDR3 runs to 13 residues. Trimming shortened V by 2 bases and J by 2 bases, and 10 bases separated the two germline ends. As DNA, the CDR3 is TGCAGCGTTGAAAGGGGGGGGCCCTACGAGCAGTACTTC. Its protein is CSVERGGPYEQYF.

The chain carries TRBV11-2 and TRBJ2-5; the match to TRBD2 covers 12 bases. CDR1 SGHAT and CDR2 FQNNGV come from the germline V gene. This CDR3 has 15 residues. V shed 5 bases, J shed 2 bases, and the junction held 3 bases outside the gene matches. CDR3 nucleotide sequence: TGTGCCAGCAGCCGACTAGCGGGGGATCAAGAGACCCAGTACTTC. It is translated as CASSRLAGDQETQYF.

The chain employs TRBV6-5 and TRBJ2-7; possible D gene TRBD1, 6 bases. This CDR3 has 13 residues. The germline V gene has CDR1 MNHEY and CDR2 SVGAGI. Trimming pared 5 bases from V and 4 bases from J, leaving 12 bases between. CDR3 residues: CASSPRTEYEQYF. The DNA of the CDR3 is TGTGCCAGCAGTCCCCGGACAGAGTACGAGCAGTACTTC.

This clone was recorded once. This chain links TRBV19 with TRBJ1-2; a possible D gene is TRBD1 (6 bases). The V end was cut by 3 bases, the J end by 7 bases, with 9 bases between. The germline V gene encodes CDR1 LNHDA and CDR2 SQIVND (reference sequence). The CDR3 sequence is 12 residues long. Here the CDR3 reads CASSITGLGYTF. DNA for the CDR3: TGTGCCAGTAGTATCACAGGGCTTGGCTACACCTTC.

V is TRBV27 and J is TRBJ2-1; D perhaps matches TRBD2 (7 bases). The CDR3 covers 17 residues. CDR1 and CDR2 (germline): MNHEY, SMNVEV (reference sequence). The V end was cut by 6 bases, the J end by 8 bases, with 26 bases between. The CDR3 is CASRGGGGRPLGDEQFF. The CDR3, as DNA: TGTGCCAGCAGGGGGGGAGGGGGGCGTCCCCTTGGGGATGAGCAGTTCTTC.

The rearrangement links TRBV6-5 to TRBJ1-4; TRBD1 agrees at 8 bases. Germline values: CDR1 MNHEY, CDR2 SVGAGI. This CDR3 spans 15 amino acids. The J segment lost 0 bases and the V segment lost 6 bases, leaving 3 bases of the junction unmatched. The CDR3 DNA reads TGTGCCAGCAGCCTGACAGGGGCAACTAATGAAAAACTGTTTTTT. Protein product: CASSLTGATNEKLFF.

This chain connects TRBV6-5 to TRBJ1-6; 7 nucleotides align to TRBD1. The germline V gene has CDR1 MNHEY and CDR2 SVGAGI. Germline trimming cut 5 bases from V and 9 bases from J; bases unmatched to any gene: 4. The CDR3 is 13 residues long. CDR3 region: CASSKSGGSPLHF. CDR3 sequence (DNA): TGTGCCAGCAGTAAATCAGGGGGTTCACCCCTCCACTTT.

This clone was recorded once. The chain links TRBV2 to TRBJ1-2; TRBD1 agrees at 7 bases. CDR3 length equals 14 residues. With 7 bases clipped from V and 3 bases from J, the junction kept 8 bases outside the gene matches. Germline CDR1 and CDR2: SNHLY and FYNNEI. In DNA form, the CDR3 reads TGTGCCAGCAAACCGACAGGGACGGACTATGGCTACACCTTC. Translation: CASKPTGTDYGYTF.

V and J are TRBV5-1 and TRBJ2-7, with TRBD1 matching over 10 bases. Germline lookup yields CDR1 SGHRS and CDR2 YFSETQ. The V segment lost 0 bases and the J segment 9 bases; nucleotides outside the gene matches: 3. The length of the CDR3 is 13 residues. The CDR3 protein is CASSLGDRGAQYF. For the CDR3, the DNA is TGCGCCAGCAGCTTGGGGGACAGGGGCGCGCAGTACTTC.

V gene TRBV6-2 or TRBV6-3 combines with J gene TRBJ1-5, with 7 bases lining up with TRBD1. V was clipped by 6 bases and J by 2 bases; unmatched bases: 7. Germline assignment: CDR1 MNHEY and CDR2 SVGEGT. The CDR3 consists of 15 residues. DNA of the CDR3: TGTGCCAGCAGCCCTACAGGGGACGGCAATCAGCCCCAGCATTTT. Its translation is CASSPTGDGNQPQHF.

The chain couples TRBV10-3 to TRBJ1-5; 12 bases map to TRBD1. Germline CDR1 ENHRY, CDR2 SYGVKD. This CDR3 is built from 15 residues. The J segment lost 2 bases and the V segment lost 8 bases, leaving 4 bases of the junction unmatched. This CDR3 is CAIGTGGAGNQPQHF. Written as DNA, the CDR3 is TGTGCCATCGGGACAGGGGGCGCGGGCAATCAGCCCCAGCATTTT.

This sequence joins TRBV19 and TRBJ2-1; weak D call: TRBD2 (5 bases). In germline, CDR1 is LNHDA, CDR2 SQIVND (reference sequence). V dropped 9 bases and J dropped 9 bases, with 15 bases sitting between them. The CDR3 is made up of 12 amino acids. The CDR3 is CASGASGGEQFF. The CDR3 DNA follows: TGTGCCAGCGGCGCCAGCGGTGGTGAGCAGTTCTTC.

V gene TRBV7-9 combines with J gene TRBJ1-5, with 8 bases fitting TRBD1. Germline CDR1 reads SEHNR; CDR2 reads FQNEAQ (reference sequence). Trimming removed 5 bases from V and 6 bases from J; junction bases left unmatched: 9. The length of the CDR3 is 15 residues. Written as DNA, the CDR3 is TGTGCCAGCAGCCCCGGACAGGGTGAGAGTCAGCCCCAGCATTTT. It is translated as CASSPGQGESQPQHF.

This chain uses TRBV5-1 with TRBJ2-2; the match to TRBD1 covers 8 bases. This CDR3 comprises 15 residues. Germline CDR1 SGHRS, CDR2 YFSETQ. The J segment lost 4 bases and the V segment lost 4 bases, leaving 6 bases of the junction unmatched. CDR3 in amino acids: CASSLGGQATGELFF. The CDR3, as DNA: TGCGCCAGCAGCCTAGGGGGACAGGCCACCGGGGAGCTGTTTTTT.

The rearrangement uses TRBV15 and TRBJ2-1, with 13 bases matching TRBD2. V dropped 3 bases and J dropped 4; count of bases not matched to a gene: 6. This CDR3 is 17 amino acids long. CDR1 and CDR2 from the germline V gene are LNHNV and YYDKDF (reference sequence). The CDR3 nucleotides read TGTGCCACCAGCAGGGCGGGACTAGCGGGACTTTACAATGAGCAGTTCTTC. Translating it yields CATSRAGLAGLYNEQFF.

The genes are TRBV5-1 and TRBJ2-5, with 9 bases fitting TRBD2. Trimming at V came to 2 bases and at J to 1 base, leaving 3 bases not matched to a gene. This CDR3 is built from 15 residues. Per germline, CDR1 SGHRS and CDR2 YFSETQ. CDR3 nucleotides: TGCGCCAGCAGCTTCGGTAGCGGGGGCCAAGAGACCCAGTACTTC. Translated: CASSFGSGGQETQYF.

This chain joins TRBV7-3 and TRBJ2-5, with D possibly TRBD2 on 6 matching bases. Germline CDR1 SGHTA, CDR2 FQGTGA. V lost 5 bases and J lost 2, with 9 bases in between. The CDR3 has 13 amino acids. The CDR3 loop is CASSLGGQETQYF. CDR3 bases: TGTGCCAGCAGCCTAGGAGGGCAAGAGACCCAGTACTTC.

The chain employs TRBV7-7 and TRBJ2-2, with a weak D call TRBD2 (6 bases). In germline, CDR1 is SSHAT, CDR2 FNYEAQ (reference sequence). Trimming removed 1 base at V and 7 bases at J, with 13 bases between. The CDR3 runs to 15 residues. Here the CDR3 reads CASSLVEGIVGELFF. The DNA for the CDR3 is TGTGCCAGCAGCTTAGTGGAGGGGATCGTCGGGGAGCTGTTTTTT.

CDR3: CASSFWGTGGEKYGYTF. The CDR3 nucleotides read TGTGCCAGCAGTTTCTGGGGGACAGGGGGCGAAAAGTATGGCTACACCTTC. This chain uses TRBV28 with TRBJ1-2; 12 bases are shared with TRBD1. The CDR3 spans 17 residues. Germline CDR1 MDHEN, CDR2 SYDVKM. V lost 3 bases and J lost 5; bases outside the gene matches: 10.

The chain combines TRBV9 with TRBJ1-6; no definite D call. With 4 bases removed from V and 7 bases from J, the gap between germline ends came to 15 bases. The CDR3 runs to 15 residues. Looked up from germline, CDR1 is SGDLS and CDR2 is YYNGEE. The CDR3 protein is CASSPPQSSNSPLHF. CDR3 coding DNA: TGTGCCAGCAGCCCCCCACAGTCCAGCAATTCACCCCTCCACTTT.

There are a few counts of this clone. This chain joins TRBV7-2 and TRBJ2-2; possible D gene TRBD1, 6 bases. The CDR3 spans 13 residues. The V end was cut by 11 bases, the J end by 6 bases, with 16 bases between. CDR1 is SGHTA, CDR2 FQGNSA, per germline. Here the CDR3 DNA reads TGTGCCGGGGCAGGGGCCCTGGCCGGGGAGCTGTTTTTT. This sequence encodes CAGAGALAGELFF.

This chain uses TRBV28 with TRBJ1-2; 11 bases fit TRBD1. The length of the CDR3 is 12 residues. Germline CDR1 and CDR2: MDHEN and SYDVKM. Unmatched junction bases numbered 1, after V lost 6 bases and J lost 7 bases. CDR3 nucleotide sequence: TGTGCCAGCAGCGGGACAGGGGGTGGCTACACCTTC. It translates to CASSGTGGGYTF.

The rearrangement joins TRBV7-7 to TRBJ2-5; 8 nucleotides agree with TRBD2. Germline V gene data show CDR1 as SSHAT and CDR2 as FNYEAQ (reference sequence). The V segment lost 1 base and the J segment 1 base; nucleotides outside the gene matches: 8. CDR3 length: 17 amino acids. The CDR3 here is CASSLGGLAGGQETQYF. CDR3 nucleotide sequence: TGTGCCAGCAGCTTAGGGGGACTCGCGGGGGGCCAAGAGACCCAGTACTTC.

V and J are TRBV12-5 and TRBJ2-5; D is perhaps TRBD1 (6 bases). CDR1 LGHNT and CDR2 FRNRAP come from the germline V gene. Trimming removed 4 bases from V and 4 bases from J, with 19 bases in between. CDR3 length: 16 amino acids. CDR3 DNA sequence: TGTGCTAGTGGTTCGCCTACAGGGTGGGGTCCAGAGACCCAGTACTTC. Translation gives CASGSPTGWGPETQYF. Full variable domain (outside the CDR3, taken from reference TRBV12-5 and TRBJ2-5): DARVTQTPRHKVTEMGQEVTMRCQPILGHNTVFWYRQTMMQGLELLAYFRNRAPLDDSGMPKDRFSAEMPDATLATLKIQPSEPRDSAVYFCASGSPTGWGPETQYFGPGTRLLVL.